This T cell receptor beta chain was recovered during a study of beta chain features in type 1 diabetes. Notes on the study in general: A moderate, significant TCRB CDR3 shortening appeared in type 1 diabetes across four CD4+ subsets. Cells carrying high TCR expression could end up over-represented when cDNA is sequenced.

Points on this clone: Its target is unknown.

The whole isolated RNA underwent reverse transcription, so sequencing captured expressed TCRB transcripts. Regulatory, naive and central memory T cell samples averaged about 3.57 million reads. TCRdb's table, derived via immunoSEQ multiplex PCR, lists solely in-frame clones and lacks some. The data hold 95,000 to 110,000 clones, with roughly 28% observed a single time. This CDR3 is built from 12 residues. CDR1 MNHNS and CDR2 SASEGT come from the germline V gene. V lost 7 bases, J lost 9 bases, and 9 bases stayed unmatched. The chain combines TRBV6-1 with TRBJ2-7; 7 bases match TRBD1. This sequence originates from a woman between 18 and 29 years old with type 1 diabetes. Input material: central memory CD4+ T cells from blood. CDR3 nucleotide sequence: TGTGCCAGCAATCGGGACAGAGTCGCGCAGTACTTC. Amino acids: CASNRDRVAQYF.